The clone carrying this T cell receptor (beta chain) showed up many times. No antigen is known for it. Germline CDR1 LNHDA, CDR2 SQIVND (reference sequence). The CDR3 consists of 17 residues. Between the trimmed V and J ends, which lost 5 bases and 4 bases, there was a span of 23 bases. This entry is derived from a study of T cell repertoires in cytomegalovirus infection. Study summary: Indicated by public TCR beta signatures were CMV infection and matching HLA type.

Study-wide results and caveats: Cumulative frequency (of public TCR beta family members) identified carriers of CMV plus the relevant HLA. HLA-C-restricted CMV-specific TCR beta clonotypes were dominant in the ex vivo response.

TCRdb re-analysed the reads in MiXCR, keeping a single row per CDR3 protein. The sample lists approximately 550,000 distinct CDR3 sequences; 15% to 20% were seen once. The rearrangement uses TRBV19 and TRBJ1-2; D perhaps matches TRBD1 (6 bases). The source of this sequence is a human donor in good health (CMV status not recorded). Some clones in this sample may be carry-over from other donors' samples. Specimen: CD8+ T cells from PBMCs. In DNA form, the CDR3 reads TGTGCCAGTAGTGTGCATTTAACCGGGACACTAGTCTATGGCTACACCTTC. Amino acid sequence: CASSVHLTGTLVYGYTF.